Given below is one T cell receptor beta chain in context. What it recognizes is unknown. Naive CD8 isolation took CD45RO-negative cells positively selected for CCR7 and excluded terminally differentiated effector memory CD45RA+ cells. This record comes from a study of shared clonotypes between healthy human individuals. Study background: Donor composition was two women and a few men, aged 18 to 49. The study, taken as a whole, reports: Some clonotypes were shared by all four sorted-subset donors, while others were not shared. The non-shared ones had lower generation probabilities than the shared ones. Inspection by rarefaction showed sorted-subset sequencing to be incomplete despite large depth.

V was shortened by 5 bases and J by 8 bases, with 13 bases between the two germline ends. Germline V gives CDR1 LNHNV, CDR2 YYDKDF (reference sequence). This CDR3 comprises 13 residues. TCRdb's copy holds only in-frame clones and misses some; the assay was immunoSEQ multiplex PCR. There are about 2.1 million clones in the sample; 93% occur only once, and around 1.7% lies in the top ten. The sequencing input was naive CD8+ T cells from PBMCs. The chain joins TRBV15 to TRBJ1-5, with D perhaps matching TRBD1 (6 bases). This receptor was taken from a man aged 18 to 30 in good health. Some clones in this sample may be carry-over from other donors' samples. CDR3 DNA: TGTGCCACCAGCGGGGGCCAAATGGAGCCCCAGCATTTT. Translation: CATSGGQMEPQHF. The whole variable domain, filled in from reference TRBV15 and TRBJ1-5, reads DAMVIQNPRYQVTQFGKPVTLSCSQTLNHNVMYWYQQKSSQAPKLLFHYYDKDFNNEADTPDNFQSRRPNTSFCFLDIRSPGLGDTAMYLCATSGGQMEPQHFGDGTRLSIL.